Each of the 3 T cell receptor beta chains below was sequenced from the same sample in a study of blood T cell repertoires in COVID-19. TCRdb's table, derived via immunoSEQ multiplex PCR, lists solely in-frame clones and lacks some. The table includes around 300,000 clones, 88% detected once. The specimen was PBMCs or T cells enriched from blood (not recorded which). The receptors here all came from a woman aged 45 to 65 who had recovered from COVID-19.

This clone has only one observation. The rearrangement uses TRBV29-1 and TRBJ2-1; 11 bases agree with TRBD2. J lost 8 bases, V lost 7 bases, and 10 bases had no gene match. This CDR3 comprises 14 residues. Per germline, CDR1 SQVTM and CDR2 ANQGSEA. In DNA, the CDR3 is TGCAGCGCTCTGGGGCTAGCGGGAGGTTATGAGCAGTTCTTC. The encoded protein is CSALGLAGGYEQFF.

This chain connects TRBV24-1 to TRBJ2-2, with 9 bases fitting TRBD2. Germline V gene lookup returns CDR1 KGHDR and CDR2 SFDVKD. Losses at the gene ends were 3 bases for V and 4 bases for J; bases not matched to a gene: 2. The CDR3 covers 15 residues. The CDR3 loop is CATSDPGLATGELFF. The DNA of the CDR3 is TGTGCCACCAGTGATCCGGGACTAGCCACCGGGGAGCTGTTTTTT.

The V gene is TRBV5-5, the J gene TRBJ2-5, with 11 nucleotides matching TRBD2. The germline V gene has CDR1 SGHKS and CDR2 YYEKEE (reference sequence). The CDR3 totals 17 residues. Trimming cost V 0 bases and J 2 bases; bases outside gene matches: 6. The DNA of the CDR3 is TGTGCCAGCAGCTTGGGGACTAGCGGGTTTGCACAAGAGACCCAGTACTTC. Protein sequence: CASSLGTSGFAQETQYF.